Below are 18 T cell receptor beta chains sequenced from a single sample in a study of T cells in Graves' hyperthyroidism and ophthalmopathy. RNA transcripts yielded amplified TCR beta CDR3 regions. The TCR CDR3 first-round RT-PCR relied on the HTBI primer set. TCRdb ran MiXCR on the multiplex PCR reads and lists one entry per CDR3 protein. The sample holds fewer than 450,000 distinct CDR3 sequences, around an eighth seen once. Sequencing was done on a sample of blood. The receptor source for this set is a man in his fifties or sixties with Graves' ophthalmopathy.

This clonotype came up a few times. The V call is TRBV19, the J call TRBJ1-5; D unresolved. V was clipped by 6 bases and J by 1 base, with 13 bases between them. Germline V CDR1 and CDR2: LNHDA, SQIVND (reference sequence). This CDR3 is 15 amino acids long. CDR3 protein: CASRAERKSNQPQHF. CDR3 in DNA: TGTGCCAGTAGGGCCGAAAGGAAAAGCAATCAGCCCCAGCATTTT.

There are many counts of this clonotype. The chain links TRBV7-9 to TRBJ2-1, with no clear D. Germline CDR1 and CDR2: SEHNR and FQNEAQ (reference sequence). The CDR3 runs 11 residues. Trimming took 1 base from V and 9 from J, leaving 4 bases between them. CDR3 in amino acids: CASSLDREQFF. For the CDR3, the DNA is TGTGCCAGCAGCTTAGACCGTGAGCAGTTCTTC.

This clonotype showed up just a few times. This chain joins TRBV4-1 and TRBJ2-3; 10 bases align to TRBD2. Germline CDR1 is MGHRA and CDR2 is YSYEKL. The CDR3 is made up of 18 amino acids. Trimming cost V 0 bases and J 1 base; bases outside gene matches: 7. The CDR3 loop is CASSQEIAGGSGTDTQYF. DNA of the CDR3: TGCGCCAGCAGCCAAGAAATAGCGGGAGGCTCTGGCACAGATACGCAGTATTTT.

This clonotype appeared once. The rearrangement uses TRBV19 and TRBJ1-5; TRBD1 might be the D (5 bases). Trimming shortened V by 9 bases and J by 2 bases, and 14 bases separated the two germline ends. There are 14 residues in the CDR3. CDR1 and CDR2 (germline): LNHDA, SQIVND (reference sequence). The CDR3 reads CARYGTARNQPQHF. DNA for the CDR3: TGTGCCAGATACGGGACGGCCCGCAATCAGCCCCAGCATTTT.

This clonotype appeared many times. CDR3 in DNA: TGTGCCAGCAGCTTATCCGCACTAGCGGGAGTCTCCCCCTACAATGAGCAGTTCTTC. Residues: CASSLSALAGVSPYNEQFF. The V gene is TRBV7-9, the J gene TRBJ2-1; 11 nucleotides align to TRBD2. The junction had 11 bases not matched to a gene; V was cut back by 2 bases and J by 2 bases. The CDR3 consists of 19 residues. CDR1 SEHNR and CDR2 FQNEAQ come from the germline V gene (reference sequence).

J is TRBJ2-7 and V is TRBV7-8, with D possibly matching TRBD2 (6 bases). CDR1 is SGHVS and CDR2 is FQNEAQ in the germline V gene. Trimming removed 6 bases at V and 6 bases at J, with 21 bases between. This CDR3 contains 15 residues. In DNA, the CDR3 is TGTGCCAGCAGTTCCCCCGCGGGGCAGGGAAGCGAGCAGTACTTC. Translated: CASSSPAGQGSEQYF.

This clonotype appeared many times. This chain connects TRBV28 to TRBJ1-1; 9 bases align to TRBD1. The ends lost 5 bases at V and 0 bases at J; junction bases unmatched: 10. Germline lookup yields CDR1 MDHEN and CDR2 SYDVKM. The CDR3 extends over 17 amino acids. CDR3 in amino acids: CASSARQGVLVNTEAFF. Here the CDR3 DNA reads TGTGCCAGCAGTGCTCGACAGGGGGTTCTCGTGAACACTGAAGCTTTCTTT.

This clonotype was observed at least ten times. This rearrangement joins TRBV12-3 or TRBV12-4 to TRBJ2-1; maybe TRBD1 (6 bases). V lost 5 bases and J 0 bases, leaving 11 bases between the germline ends. The CDR3 length is 15 residues. CDR3 sequence reads: CASSSRTASYNEQFF. The DNA for the CDR3 is TGTGCCAGCAGTAGCCGGACAGCCTCCTACAATGAGCAGTTCTTC.

The chain recombines TRBV4-1 with TRBJ1-1; TRBD1 is a possible D gene (5 bases). Per germline, CDR1 MGHRA and CDR2 YSYEKL. CDR3 length: 16 residues. V was shortened by 1 base and J by 1 base, with 13 bases between the two germline ends. The CDR3 sequence: CASSQGRGVANTEAFF. For the CDR3, the DNA is TGCGCCAGCAGCCAAGGCCGGGGGGTTGCGAACACTGAAGCTTTCTTT.

About this clonotype: This sequence may be a read error, since a much larger clone differs from it by one base. The J gene is TRBJ2-7, the V gene TRBV12-3 or TRBV12-4; 13 nucleotides align to TRBD2. J gave up 3 bases and V 5 bases, and 4 bases lay outside the gene matches. This CDR3 contains 15 residues. The CDR3 DNA reads TGTGCCAGCAGTCGGACTAGCGGGGGACTCTACGAGCAGTACTTC. Translated, it gives CASSRTSGGLYEQYF.

A few counts support this clonotype. The rearrangement uses TRBV20-1 and TRBJ2-7, with 10 bases identical to TRBD2. CDR1 and CDR2 from the germline V gene are DFQATT and SNEGSKA (reference sequence). The junction had 5 bases not matched to a gene; V was cut back by 5 bases and J by 1 base. This CDR3 has 14 residues. CDR3 DNA sequence: TGCAGTGCTGAAAGCGGGAGGGAGTCCTACGAGCAGTACTTC. This codes for CSAESGRESYEQYF.

In its sample, this clonotype was seen many times. The chain links TRBV7-9 to TRBJ2-1; 8 nucleotides line up with TRBD1. Looked up from germline, CDR1 is SEHNR and CDR2 is FQNEAQ (reference sequence). Trimming cost V 5 bases and J 7 bases; bases outside gene matches: 16. The CDR3 length is 17 residues. CDR3 DNA sequence: TGTGCCAGCAGCCCCCTCCCCGGGACAGGAGGCATGAATGAGCAGTTCTTC. The encoded protein is CASSPLPGTGGMNEQFF.

This clonotype was counted at least ten times. This chain links TRBV24-1 with TRBJ2-1; possibly TRBD1 for D (5 bases). This CDR3 is built from 18 residues. V dropped 3 bases and J dropped 5 bases, with 22 bases sitting between them. Germline CDR1 and CDR2: KGHDR and SFDVKD. The CDR3 nucleotides are TGTGCCACCAGTGATCTCCCCATCATTCGACAGACTGACAATGAGCAGTTCTTC. Translated, it gives CATSDLPIIRQTDNEQFF.

This clonotype was recorded many times. The gene calls are TRBV28 and TRBJ2-7; D is unresolved. The length of the CDR3 is 13 residues. CDR1 is MDHEN, CDR2 SYDVKM, per germline. V dropped 5 bases and J dropped 5 bases, with 13 bases sitting between them. The CDR3 here is CASSPWKGHEQYF. The CDR3 coding sequence is TGTGCCAGCAGTCCCTGGAAGGGCCACGAGCAGTACTTC.

The CDR3 sequence: CASSQASGDNEQFF. CDR3 nucleotides: TGCGCCAGCAGCCAGGCCAGCGGGGACAATGAGCAGTTCTTC. The V gene is TRBV4-1, the J gene TRBJ2-1; TRBD2 matches at 7 bases. The CDR3 length is 14 residues. V trimming: 3 bases; J trimming: 5 bases; junction bases outside the gene matches: 4. Per the germline V gene, CDR1 is MGHRA and CDR2 is YSYEKL.

The rearrangement links TRBV7-2 to TRBJ2-5; 14 bases are shared with TRBD2. CDR1 and CDR2 (germline): SGHTA, FQGNSA. The CDR3 contains 18 residues. V lost 3 bases, J lost 5 bases, and 11 bases stayed unmatched. The CDR3 sequence: CASSLALQTSGRAETQYF. The DNA for the CDR3 is TGTGCCAGCAGCTTGGCTCTACAGACTAGCGGGAGGGCCGAGACCCAGTACTTC.

This clonotype was recorded at least ten times. The chain has TRBV29-1 and TRBJ2-7, with D possibly matching TRBD2 (6 bases). V dropped 5 bases and J dropped 6 bases, with 11 bases sitting between them. This CDR3 has 11 amino acids. The germline V gene encodes CDR1 SQVTM and CDR2 ANQGSEA. CDR3 protein: CSVMQGGEQYF. The CDR3 nucleotides are TGCAGCGTTATGCAGGGAGGCGAGCAGTACTTC.

As to this clonotype: This may stem from a read error, because a much larger clone lies one nucleotide away. The chain has TRBV18 and TRBJ2-7; D is ambiguous. The length of the CDR3 is 13 residues. Trimming stripped 7 bases from V and 3 bases from J, with 13 bases between. Germline loops: CDR1 KGHSH, CDR2 LQKENI. The CDR3 nucleotides read TGTGCCAGCTACCAAGAGAGAGTCTACGAGCAGTACTTC. Translation gives CASYQERVYEQYF. The full variable domain, in which reference TRBV18 and TRBJ2-7 provide the parts outside the CDR3, is NAGVMQNPRHLVRRRGQEARLRCSPMKGHSHVYWYRQLPEEGLKFMVYLQKENIIDESGMPKERFSAEFPKEGPSILRIQQVVRGDSAAYFCASYQERVYEQYFGPGTRLTVT.